This T cell receptor beta chain was observed in a study of T cell repertoires in cytomegalovirus infection. Across the whole study: Evidence of both CMV infection and a matching HLA type came from public TCR beta signatures.

Between the trimmed V and J ends, which lost 0 bases and 5 bases, there was a span of 10 bases. Germline V gene lookup returns CDR1 SGHVT and CDR2 SQSDAQ. This CDR3 has 14 residues. TCRdb ran MiXCR on the reads and lists one entry per CDR3 protein. The table records some 280,000 distinct CDR3 sequences, about 13% of them present only once. This TCR was recovered from a human donor in good health (CMV status not recorded). Some clones in this sample may be carry-over from other donors' samples. The chain links TRBV7-4 to TRBJ1-1; no clear D gene. The specimen sequenced was PBMCs. The CDR3 reads CASSLAWSATEAFF. In DNA, the CDR3 is TGTGCCAGCAGCTTAGCGTGGTCAGCAACTGAAGCTTTCTTT.